This is a list of T cell receptor beta chains from one sample in a study of T cell responses to AZD1222 COVID-19 vaccine. Sequencing used immunoSEQ multiplex PCR; TCRdb keeps in-frame clones, though not all of them. The data show about 140,000 clones, 93% seen once. The material sequenced was peripheral blood, taken on day 0 of AZD1222 vaccination. Receptor source: an adult in good health. Each CDR3 is given with its conserved first and last residue. The order of the fields is V gene, clone size, CDR3 protein. Size is omitted from some rows. Given values are once, few, many or a class for expanded clones.

>TRBV7-9|NA
CASTLAGGNNEQFF
>TRBV3-1/TRBV3-2|NA
CASSQVGYGYTF
>TRBV10-1|NA
CASRDREEDGYTF
>TRBV27|NA
CASSFGREGYGYTF
>TRBV5-1|NA
CASSLTGRLNEQFF
>TRBV27|few
CASSLQGYMNTEAFF
>TRBV9|NA
CASSVEVAGGLNEQFF
>TRBV6-5|NA
CASSYSGGGPHYEQYF
>TRBV12-3/TRBV12-4|NA
CASSLGQSYEQYF
>TRBV30|NA
CACLSGQPYEQYF
>TRBV7-2|NA
CASSLGIPGNTIYF
>TRBV9|NA
CASSVGEGEAFF
>TRBV18|NA
CASSPDSYNEQFF
>TRBV6-2/TRBV6-3|NA
CASSYGPSSPLHF
>TRBV6-5|NA
CASTNGGGNQPQHF
>TRBV4-1|NA
CASSQDYGPRGQFF
>TRBV3-1/TRBV3-2|NA
CASSPRGSYNSPLHF
>TRBV5-6|NA
CASNPGDRSNSPLHF
>TRBV27|NA
CASSLTADSGGYTF
>TRBV6-1|once
CASSEALNSPLHF
>TRBV7-8|few
CASSLRGNYEQYF
>TRBV9|NA
CASSTGGSGYNEQFF
>TRBV7-9|once
CASSLVSGVNTEAFF